One T cell receptor (beta chain) is described in this entry. Its specificity is unknown. In the same sample, other DNA sequences code for this CDR3. This sample is part of a study of T cells in localized non-small cell lung cancer. Profiled with immunoSEQ multiplex PCR; TCRdb holds only in-frame clones, not every one. The data contain around 35,000 clones, 93% of them seen just once; the ten biggest clones take up approximately 7.9%. This CDR3 has 12 residues. Trimming removed 3 bases at V and 0 bases at J, with 2 bases between. Germline values: CDR1 MDHEN, CDR2 SYDVKM. Study-wide results and caveats: In uninvolved adjacent lung, T cell clonality reached its highest value, exceeding tumor. The study detected a median roughly 61 of the top 100 tumor clones in adjacent lung.

This sample comprised peripheral blood, obtained before any cancer treatment. The TCR was taken from an older female donor with stage I lung adenocarcinoma. The chain links TRBV28 to TRBJ1-1; D call uncertain. The CDR3 nucleotides are TGTGCCAGCAGTTTGCTGAACACTGAAGCTTTCTTT. Translated, it gives CASSLLNTEAFF.